A selection of T cell receptor beta chains follows, all from one sample in a study of blood T cell repertoires in COVID-19. Produced via immunoSEQ multiplex PCR; TCRdb's table is partial and in-frame only. The table has about 270,000 clones, 81% seen once. The sample was peripheral blood. All receptors derive from a woman aged 60-75 years with active or convalescent COVID-19. CDR3s include the opening cysteine and the closing phenylalanine or tryptophan. D genes are given only for firm matches. Size values are once, few and many counts, or a class for expanded clones, and some rows have none.

J	D	V	size	CDR3	DNA
TRBJ2-5	-	TRBV9	once	CASSWADRQETQYF	TGTGCCAGCAGCTGGGCAGACAGGCAAGAGACCCAGTACTTC
TRBJ2-3	TRBD2	TRBV5-1	-	CASSSGLAYDLSTDTQYF	TGCGCCAGCAGCTCGGGACTAGCGTACGACCTTAGCACAGATACGCAGTATTTT
TRBJ2-1	-	TRBV7-6	-	CASSLVPGGDSYNEQFF	TGTGCCAGCAGCTTAGTACCTGGCGGGGATTCCTACAATGAGCAGTTCTTC
TRBJ1-4	TRBD1	TRBV7-2	-	CASSLTGEGAPNEKLFF	TGTGCCAGCAGCTTAACGGGAGAGGGGGCGCCTAATGAAAAACTGTTTTTT
TRBJ1-2	-	TRBV19	-	CASSIGQLYGYTF	TGTGCCAGTAGTATAGGACAGCTCTATGGCTACACCTTC
TRBJ2-5	TRBD1	TRBV6-5	-	CASNRDRVETQYF	TGTGCCAGCAACCGGGACAGGGTAGAGACCCAGTACTTC
TRBJ2-5	TRBD2	TRBV19	-	CASSIAGTSGETQYF	TGTGCCAGTAGTATAGCCGGGACTAGCGGGGAGACCCAGTACTTC
TRBJ1-5	-	TRBV27	-	CASRGANQPQHF	TGTGCCAGCCGTGGGGCAAATCAGCCCCAGCATTTT
TRBJ1-2	-	TRBV5-1	-	CASSFEQGISYTF	TGCGCCAGCAGCTTCGAACAGGGTATAAGCTACACCTTC
TRBJ2-7	-	TRBV15	-	CATSPRGTFYEQYF	TGTGCCACCAGCCCCCGGGGGACCTTCTACGAGCAGTACTTC
TRBJ1-1	TRBD1	TRBV28	-	CASSKTGQGNTEAFF	TGTGCCAGCAGTAAAACGGGACAGGGAAACACTGAAGCTTTCTTT
TRBJ2-5	-	TRBV20-1	-	CSATGQETQYF	TGCAGTGCTACCGGCCAAGAGACCCAGTACTTC
TRBJ2-2	-	TRBV21-1	-	CASSKSHSVLNTGELFF	TGTGCCAGCAGCAAATCACATAGCGTTTTAAACACCGGGGAGCTGTTTTTT
TRBJ1-6	TRBD1	TRBV30	-	CAWRGTGVSPLHF	TGTGCCTGGAGGGGGACAGGGGTTTCACCCCTCCACTTT
TRBJ1-5	-	TRBV19	-	CASRQVAQPQHF	TGTGCCAGTAGACAGGTCGCTCAGCCCCAGCATTTT
TRBJ1-2	-	TRBV27	-	CASSFARDSGYTF	TGTGCCAGCAGTTTTGCCCGGGACTCTGGCTACACCTTC
TRBJ2-3	TRBD2	TRBV28	-	CASSLAGGRGTDTQYF	TGTGCCAGCAGTTTGGCGGGGGGGAGAGGGACAGATACGCAGTATTTT
TRBJ1-2	-	TRBV5-1	-	CASTGGGALNYGYTF	TGCGCCAGCACCGGCGGAGGGGCCTTAAACTATGGCTACACCTTC
TRBJ2-1	TRBD2	TRBV7-3	-	CASSPEAKGTSLEREQFF	TGTGCCAGCAGCCCGGAGGCCAAAGGGACTAGCCTTGAACGTGAGCAGTTCTTC
TRBJ2-1	TRBD1	TRBV5-6	-	CASSLDRGAYNEQFF	TGTGCCAGCAGCTTGGACAGGGGGGCCTACAATGAGCAGTTCTTC
TRBJ1-2	TRBD1	TRBV2	few	CASKRDRGQDYGYTF	TGTGCCAGCAAACGGGACAGGGGGCAGGACTATGGCTACACCTTC
TRBJ2-7	-	TRBV15	-	CATSTLRQDEQYF	TGTGCCACCAGCACCCTGCGACAGGACGAGCAGTACTTC
TRBJ2-7	TRBD2	TRBV19	-	CASSALAGGYEQYF	TGTGCCAGTAGTGCGCTAGCGGGGGGCTACGAGCAGTACTTC
TRBJ2-5	-	TRBV18	-	CASSPREGEETQYF	TGTGCCAGCTCACCACGGGAGGGGGAAGAGACCCAGTACTTC
TRBJ1-1	-	TRBV15	-	CATSGRQREYEAFF	TGTGCCACCAGCGGCAGACAGCGAGAGTACGAGGCTTTCTTT
TRBJ2-1	-	TRBV10-3	-	CAISESGDWGYNEQFF	TGTGCCATCAGTGAGTCTGGGGACTGGGGCTACAATGAGCAGTTCTTC
TRBJ2-7	-	TRBV10-3	-	CAISDPGFTYEQYF	TGTGCCATCAGTGATCCCGGGTTTACCTACGAGCAGTACTTC
TRBJ1-5	-	TRBV29-1	-	CSVQRSVQGDQPQHF	TGCAGCGTCCAAAGGTCCGTACAGGGTGATCAGCCCCAGCATTTT
TRBJ1-2	-	TRBV5-1	-	CASSLAGNTQGLYEGYTF	TGCGCCAGCAGCTTGGCCGGAAATACCCAGGGGCTTTATGAGGGCTACACCTTC
TRBJ2-7	TRBD2	TRBV6-5	-	CASSYSPSGGYEQYF	TGTGCCAGCAGTTACTCGCCTAGCGGGGGTTACGAGCAGTACTTC
TRBJ1-1	-	TRBV11-3	-	CASSRNYGTPRNTEAFF	TGTGCCAGCAGCCGAAACTACGGGACACCAAGGAACACTGAAGCTTTCTTT
TRBJ1-2	-	TRBV19	-	CASIAHRSRSYGYTF	TGTGCCAGTATCGCTCATAGGTCGCGGTCCTATGGCTACACCTTC
TRBJ1-6	TRBD1	TRBV19	-	CASSSRGQGRNSPLHF	TGTGCCAGTAGTTCCCGGGGACAGGGGAGGAATTCACCCCTCCACTTT
TRBJ2-4	TRBD2	TRBV12-3/TRBV12-4	-	CASSSGLGDIQYF	TGTGCCAGCAGCTCTGGACTAGGAGACATTCAGTACTTC
TRBJ2-4	-	TRBV5-1	-	CASSAGQEGNIQYF	TGCGCCAGCAGCGCCGGACAGGAGGGAAACATTCAGTACTTC
TRBJ2-3	TRBD1	TRBV27	once	CASSPPGQGMDTQYF	TGTGCCAGCAGTCCTCCGGGACAGGGGATGGATACGCAGTATTTT
TRBJ2-2	TRBD1	TRBV4-3	-	CASSQWTGTNTGELFF	TGCGCCAGCAGCCAATGGACAGGGACGAACACCGGGGAGCTGTTTTTT
TRBJ1-2	TRBD1	TRBV6-5	-	CASSYSGTEPYGYTF	TGTGCCAGCAGTTACTCGGGGACAGAACCCTATGGCTACACCTTC
TRBJ2-7	-	TRBV18	-	CASSPSRGEQYF	TGTGCCAGCTCACCGAGCAGGGGAGAGCAGTACTTC
TRBJ2-5	TRBD2	TRBV12-3/TRBV12-4	-	CASSSGGGETQYF	TGTGCCAGCAGTTCGGGGGGTGGAGAGACCCAGTACTTC
TRBJ1-1	-	TRBV5-1	-	CASSLGGDWAMNTEAFF	TGCGCCAGCAGCTTGGGAGGGGACTGGGCCATGAACACTGAAGCTTTCTTT
TRBJ2-7	TRBD1	TRBV25-1	-	CASTADLTGGPYEQYF	TGTGCCAGCACCGCCGACCTCACAGGGGGCCCCTACGAGCAGTACTTC
TRBJ2-3	-	TRBV25-1	-	CASSERGTVTSTDTQYF	TGTGCCAGCAGTGAGCGCGGGACGGTGACTAGCACAGATACGCAGTATTTT
TRBJ2-1	-	TRBV12-5	once	CASGLAGPDGVREYNEQFF	TGTGCTAGTGGTTTGGCTGGACCGGACGGGGTTAGGGAATACAATGAGCAGTTCTTC
TRBJ1-4	-	TRBV7-2	-	CASSLVQNPTNEKLFF	TGTGCCAGCAGCTTAGTACAGAACCCAACTAATGAAAAACTGTTTTTT